These T cell receptor beta chains were read from a single sample in a study of blood T cell repertoires in COVID-19. Using immunoSEQ multiplex PCR, the repertoire was profiled, and TCRdb retains in-frame clones only, with some absent. The data hold roughly 240,000 clones, with 70% to 85% observed a single time. Sequenced sample: peripheral blood. These receptors were taken from a man aged 35 to 55 who had recovered from COVID-19. Each CDR3 is given with its conserved first and last residue. The D gene is left open where the match is weak. Part of the rows lack a size; the others show once, few, many or a class for expanded clones.

V gene,J gene,D gene,clone size,CDR3 DNA,CDR3 protein
TRBV10-1,TRBJ2-3,-,-,TGCGCCAGCAGTGCCGGGACAGATACGCAGTATTTT,CASSAGTDTQYF
TRBV11-3,TRBJ2-7,TRBD1,-,TGTGCCAGCAGCCAAGGGACAGGGAGCTACGAGCAGTACTTC,CASSQGTGSYEQYF
TRBV10-1,TRBJ2-3,TRBD2,-,TGCGCCAGCAGCGGAAAAATGACGGGGGGTTTCACAGATACGCAGTATTTT,CASSGKMTGGFTDTQYF
TRBV3-1/TRBV3-2,TRBJ2-3,TRBD2,once,TGTGCCAGCAGCCAAGCGCTAGCGGGGGCCTCCACAGATACGCAGTATTTT,CASSQALAGASTDTQYF
TRBV19,TRBJ1-5,-,few,TGTGCCAGTAGTATAGGGCACCGGGGACAGCCCCAGCATTTT,CASSIGHRGQPQHF
TRBV3-1/TRBV3-2,TRBJ1-2,TRBD1,-,TGTGCCAGCAGCCCTTGGGGGGCAGGGGGCGGCTACACCTTC,CASSPWGAGGGYTF
TRBV4-1,TRBJ1-6,-,-,TGCGCCAGCAGCCAAGATCGGCAGGGCCCTTATAATTCACCCCTCCACTTT,CASSQDRQGPYNSPLHF
TRBV18,TRBJ2-7,TRBD1,-,TGTGCCAGCTCCCCGGGACAGGGGATGCGGGAGCAGTACTTC,CASSPGQGMREQYF
TRBV2,TRBJ2-7,TRBD1,-,TGTGCCAGCAGGGGACAGGGTTGGTCCTACGAGCAGTACTTC,CASRGQGWSYEQYF
TRBV9,TRBJ1-5,-,-,TGTGCCAGCAGTCAACAGGGCCAATATCAGCCCCAGCATTTT,CASSQQGQYQPQHF
TRBV19,TRBJ2-3,TRBD2,-,TGTGCCAGTAGTCGACTAGCGGGGGGGCCGGATACGCAGTATTTT,CASSRLAGGPDTQYF
TRBV27,TRBJ2-5,TRBD2,once,TGTGCCAGCAGTCAAGCGGGAGGGGTGGAGACCCAGTACTTC,CASSQAGGVETQYF
TRBV12-3/TRBV12-4,TRBJ1-2,TRBD1,once,TGTGCCAGCAGGGGACAGGGAAACTATGGCTACACCTTC,CASRGQGNYGYTF
TRBV7-2,TRBJ2-7,TRBD1,-,TGTGCCAGCAGCTTAAATCTAGGACAGGGGTACGAGCAGTACTTC,CASSLNLGQGYEQYF
TRBV10-3,TRBJ2-7,-,-,TGTGCCATCAGTGAAACGGGGATCTACGAGCAGTACTTC,CAISETGIYEQYF
TRBV2,TRBJ1-6,TRBD1,-,TGTGCCAGCAGTGGGGACAGTTATTCACCCCTCCACTTT,CASSGDSYSPLHF
TRBV28,TRBJ2-5,-,-,TGTGCCAGCAGCGGGCGGGGTTGGGGTGGCGAGACCCAGTACTTC,CASSGRGWGGETQYF
TRBV9,TRBJ1-3,-,-,TGTGCCAGCAGCGTAGGGGAGGGTATAGCGCGTGGAAACACCATATATTTT,CASSVGEGIARGNTIYF
TRBV7-2,TRBJ2-7,-,-,TGTGCCAGCAGCTTTGGCCCAATTTACGAGCAGTACTTC,CASSFGPIYEQYF
TRBV4-3,TRBJ2-3,TRBD2,-,TGCGCCAGCAGCCTCTCAGGACTAGCTTACACAGATACGCAGTATTTT,CASSLSGLAYTDTQYF
TRBV30,TRBJ1-1,-,once,TGTGCCTGGAGTGTACACGGGACTGAAGCTTTCTTT,CAWSVHGTEAFF
TRBV2,TRBJ2-3,TRBD1,-,TGTGCCAGCAGTGAAGCGATTAGACAGGGTAGCACAGATACGCAGTATTTT,CASSEAIRQGSTDTQYF
TRBV9,TRBJ2-1,TRBD2,-,TGTGCCAGCAGCGGACTAGCGGGAGGTTACAATGAGCAGTTCTTC,CASSGLAGGYNEQFF
TRBV13,TRBJ2-7,-,-,TGTGCCAGCAGCTTTCGGCTAGCCCGACCTTGGTACTTC,CASSFRLARPWYF
TRBV5-1,TRBJ2-5,TRBD2,once,TGCGCCAGCGTATCACAACCAAGCGGGAGTACAGGCGAGACCCAGTACTTC,CASVSQPSGSTGETQYF
TRBV13,TRBJ1-2,-,-,TGTGCCAGCAGCTACGGGAGCAGGAGCTCTGGCTACACCTTC,CASSYGSRSSGYTF
TRBV18,TRBJ1-1,-,-,TGTGCCAGCTCGCCTCCCTCAGGGCAAGACACTGAAGCTTTCTTT,CASSPPSGQDTEAFF
TRBV5-4,TRBJ1-1,-,once,TGTGCCAGCAGCTTGGGTGGCACCGCTTCGAACACTGAAGCTTTCTTT,CASSLGGTASNTEAFF
TRBV7-2,TRBJ2-7,TRBD1,once,TGTGCCAGCAGCTTACAGGGGGCTTACGAGCAGTACTTC,CASSLQGAYEQYF
TRBV5-1,TRBJ2-1,-,few,TGCGCCAGCAGCTCGGTGCCAGGGTTATTGAGGCATGAGCAGTTCTTC,CASSSVPGLLRHEQFF
TRBV7-2,TRBJ2-1,-,-,TGTGCCAGCAGCTTAGGGCCTTCAGGGTCCTACAATGAGCAGTTCTTC,CASSLGPSGSYNEQFF
TRBV7-2,TRBJ2-3,-,-,TGTGCCAGCAGCTTCACAACCAGCACAGATACGCAGTATTTT,CASSFTTSTDTQYF
TRBV2,TRBJ2-7,-,-,TGTGCCAGCAGTGAAGTATTCGGAAGGGGCGCCTACGAGCAGTACTTC,CASSEVFGRGAYEQYF
TRBV7-2,TRBJ2-7,-,once,TGTGCCAGCAGCTTATACTCCTACGAGCAGTACTTC,CASSLYSYEQYF
TRBV20-1,TRBJ1-1,-,few,TGCAGTGCTAGAGACGAGGGAGAAGCTTTCTTT,CSARDEGEAFF
TRBV6-4,TRBJ2-3,-,-,TGTGCCAGCAGTGACTCTCCTGGCACAGATACGCAGTATTTT,CASSDSPGTDTQYF
TRBV11-2,TRBJ2-7,TRBD1,-,TGTGCCAGCAGGCTAGACAGGGTTGAGCAGTACTTC,CASRLDRVEQYF
TRBV19,TRBJ2-1,-,-,TGTGCCAGTAGGGGGCGCATCAATGAGCAGTTCTTC,CASRGRINEQFF
TRBV10-1,TRBJ1-1,-,many,TGCGCCAGCAGCCAGGGGTCCGAGAGGACTGAAGCTTTCTTT,CASSQGSERTEAFF
TRBV6-2/TRBV6-3,TRBJ1-1,-,-,TGTGCCAGCAGTTGGGGGGAGAACACTGAAGCTTTCTTT,CASSWGENTEAFF
TRBV6-5,TRBJ2-1,TRBD2,-,TGTGCCAGCAGTTACGAGGCTAGCGGGAATGAGCAGTTCTTC,CASSYEASGNEQFF
TRBV7-9,TRBJ1-1,-,-,TGTGCCAGCAATTCGAAAGGAGGACAGAGGAACACTGAAGCTTTCTTT,CASNSKGGQRNTEAFF
TRBV9,TRBJ1-5,TRBD1,-,TGTGCCAGCAGCGTAGGATCCGGACAGGGGGTCCAGCCCCAGCATTTT,CASSVGSGQGVQPQHF
TRBV10-3,TRBJ2-7,-,-,TGTGCCATCAGTGGAGGAGGGGTTCTCCACGAGCAGTACTTC,CAISGGGVLHEQYF
TRBV29-1,TRBJ1-1,-,-,TGCAGCGTCGCCCAGGGGACGTACACTGAAGCTTTCTTT,CSVAQGTYTEAFF
TRBV5-4,TRBJ1-2,TRBD1,-,TGTGCCAGCAGCGTGGACAGGGGGGCTACCTATGGCTACACCTTC,CASSVDRGATYGYTF
TRBV2,TRBJ1-4,TRBD1,few,TGTGCCAGCAGTTTTATCTGGGACAGTAGGCCTGAAAAACTGTTTTTT,CASSFIWDSRPEKLFF
TRBV11-3,TRBJ1-2,-,-,TGTGCCAGCAGCCAGGACCCCGGGGGGCGCGGGGGCTACACCTTC,CASSQDPGGRGGYTF
TRBV27,TRBJ2-1,-,-,TGTGCCAGCAGTCCCCCCGGGGGACCCTACAATGAGCAGTTCTTC,CASSPPGGPYNEQFF
TRBV24-1,TRBJ1-2,-,-,TGTGCCACCAGTGATTTTTGTATCAGGGTTTTCTATGGCTACACCTTC,CATSDFCIRVFYGYTF
TRBV19,TRBJ1-2,TRBD1,once,TGTGCCAGTAGTACCCAGGACAGGGCTCAATATGGCTACACCTTC,CASSTQDRAQYGYTF
TRBV5-4,TRBJ2-7,TRBD2,-,TGTGCCAGCAGATCAGGACTAGCGGGGAGGGCCTACGAGCAGTACTTC,CASRSGLAGRAYEQYF
TRBV7-6,TRBJ1-1,-,-,TGTGCCAGCAGCTTTATGTTGAACACTGAAGCTTTCTTT,CASSFMLNTEAFF
TRBV10-3,TRBJ2-1,-,-,TGTGCCATCAGTGAGTTAGGTCTAGCGAACAATGAGCAGTTCTTC,CAISELGLANNEQFF
TRBV5-4,TRBJ2-5,-,-,TGTGCCAGCAGCTTCGGAGGGAGGGAGACCCAGTACTTC,CASSFGGRETQYF